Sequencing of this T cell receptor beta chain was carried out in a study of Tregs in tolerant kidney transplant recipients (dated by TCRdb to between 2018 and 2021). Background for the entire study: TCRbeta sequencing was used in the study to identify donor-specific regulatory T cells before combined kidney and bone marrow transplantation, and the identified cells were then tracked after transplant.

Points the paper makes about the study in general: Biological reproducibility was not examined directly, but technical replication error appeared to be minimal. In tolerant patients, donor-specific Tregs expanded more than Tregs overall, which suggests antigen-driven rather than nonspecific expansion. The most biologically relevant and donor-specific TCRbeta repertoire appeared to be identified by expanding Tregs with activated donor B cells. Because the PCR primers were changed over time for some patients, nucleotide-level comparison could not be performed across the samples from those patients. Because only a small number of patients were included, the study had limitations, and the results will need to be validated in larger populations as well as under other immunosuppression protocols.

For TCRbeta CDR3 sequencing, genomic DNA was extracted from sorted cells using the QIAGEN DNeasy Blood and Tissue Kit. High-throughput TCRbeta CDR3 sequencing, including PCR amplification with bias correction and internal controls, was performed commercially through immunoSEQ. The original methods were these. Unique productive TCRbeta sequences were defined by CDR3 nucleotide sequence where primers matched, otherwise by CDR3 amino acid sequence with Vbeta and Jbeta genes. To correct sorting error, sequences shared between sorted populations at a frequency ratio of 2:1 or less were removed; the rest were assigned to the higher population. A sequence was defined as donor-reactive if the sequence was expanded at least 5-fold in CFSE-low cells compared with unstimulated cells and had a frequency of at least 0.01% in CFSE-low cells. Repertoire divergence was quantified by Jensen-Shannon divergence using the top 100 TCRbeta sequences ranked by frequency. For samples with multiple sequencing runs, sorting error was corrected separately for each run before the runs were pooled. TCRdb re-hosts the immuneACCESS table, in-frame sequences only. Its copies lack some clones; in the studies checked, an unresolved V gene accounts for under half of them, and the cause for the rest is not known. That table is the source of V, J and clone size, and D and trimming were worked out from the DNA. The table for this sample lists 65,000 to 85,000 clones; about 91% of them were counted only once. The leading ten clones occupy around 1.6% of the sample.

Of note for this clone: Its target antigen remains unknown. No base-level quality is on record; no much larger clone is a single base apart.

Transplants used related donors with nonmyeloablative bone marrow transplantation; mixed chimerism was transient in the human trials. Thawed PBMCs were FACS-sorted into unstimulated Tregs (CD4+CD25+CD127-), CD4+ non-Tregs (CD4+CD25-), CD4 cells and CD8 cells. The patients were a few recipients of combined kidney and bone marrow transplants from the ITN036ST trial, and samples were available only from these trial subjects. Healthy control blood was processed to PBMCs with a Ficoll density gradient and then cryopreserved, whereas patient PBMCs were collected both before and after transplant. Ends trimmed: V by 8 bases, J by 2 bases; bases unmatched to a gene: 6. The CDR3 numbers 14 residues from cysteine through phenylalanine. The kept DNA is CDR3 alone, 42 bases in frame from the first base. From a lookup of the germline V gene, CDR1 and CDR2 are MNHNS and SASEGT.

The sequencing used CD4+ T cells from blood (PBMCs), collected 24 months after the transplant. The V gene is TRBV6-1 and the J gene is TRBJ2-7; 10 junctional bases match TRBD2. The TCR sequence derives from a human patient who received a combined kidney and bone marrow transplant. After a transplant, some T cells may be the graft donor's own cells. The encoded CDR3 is CASPGSGGAYEQYF. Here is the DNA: TGTGCCAGCCCTGGGAGCGGGGGGGCCTACGAGCAGTACTTC.